The 7 T cell receptor beta chains in this list originate from one sample, sequenced in a study of blood T cell repertoires in COVID-19. Some clones are missing from TCRdb's copy, which holds only in-frame ones; the method was immunoSEQ multiplex PCR. The profile shows about 42,000 clones, roughly 87% of them singletons. Sample: peripheral blood. The receptor set was obtained from a human donor in a cohort sampled during active COVID-19.

Here the CDR3 reads CASSLDMLPGETQYF. The CDR3 DNA sequence: TGTGCCAGCAGCTTAGATATGTTGCCGGGAGAGACCCAGTACTTC. The rearrangement uses TRBV11-2 and TRBJ2-5; D remains ambiguous. Germline V CDR1 and CDR2: SGHAT, FQNNGV. V lost 0 bases, J lost 4 bases, and 12 bases lay in between. This CDR3 comprises 15 residues.

This clone was detected only once. The gene calls are TRBV7-8 and TRBJ2-7; 9 bases match TRBD2. With V trimmed by 6 bases and J by 0 bases, 9 bases remained unmatched. CDR3 length: 16 residues. CDR1 and CDR2 (germline): SGHVS, FQNEAQ. The CDR3 is CASRLAGQTSSYEQYF. CDR3 bases: TGTGCCAGCAGACTAGCGGGCCAAACCAGCTCCTACGAGCAGTACTTC.

The DNA for the CDR3 is TGTGCCAGCAGTTTTAGCGTAATCCAAGAGACCCAGTACTTC. The encoded protein is CASSFSVIQETQYF. The chain combines TRBV6-5 with TRBJ2-5, with D perhaps TRBD2 (5 bases). Germline V gene data show CDR1 as MNHEY and CDR2 as SVGAGI. Trimming shortened V by 4 bases and J by 1 base, and 10 bases separated the two germline ends. The CDR3 totals 14 residues.

The rearrangement links TRBV9 to TRBJ2-5; D perhaps matches TRBD2 (5 bases). V lost 4 bases and J 5 bases, leaving 21 bases between the germline ends. This CDR3 has 16 residues. The germline V gene encodes CDR1 SGDLS and CDR2 YYNGEE. The CDR3 sequence is CASSTQKEEPRETQYF. The CDR3 DNA follows: TGTGCCAGCAGCACCCAGAAGGAGGAGCCGAGGGAGACCCAGTACTTC.

The chain uses TRBV21-1 and TRBJ1-2; TRBD1 is taken as the D call from the table, unchecked against the DNA. TRBV21-1 is reported as a pseudogene. There are 13 residues in the CDR3. CDR3 region: CASSKYQGDGYTF. CDR3 DNA: TGTGCCAGCAGCAAATACCAGGGTGATGGCTACACCTTC.

The chain carries TRBV9 and TRBJ1-3; D call uncertain. Trimming stripped 0 bases from V and 1 base from J, with 14 bases between. The CDR3 runs 17 residues. Germline V gene lookup returns CDR1 SGDLS and CDR2 YYNGEE. The CDR3 coding sequence is TGTGCCAGCAGCGTAGCGGGAGGCTATGCGTCTGGAAACACCATATATTTT. This gives the protein CASSVAGGYASGNTIYF.

The rearrangement links TRBV7-2 to TRBJ2-3; unclear D gene. The germline V gene has CDR1 SGHTA and CDR2 FQGNSA. Trimming shortened V by 1 base and J by 1 base, and 9 bases separated the two germline ends. This CDR3 contains 15 residues. CDR3 coding DNA: TGTGCCAGCAGCTTAGAAGGCCAGGGCACAGATACGCAGTATTTT. Residues: CASSLEGQGTDTQYF.